Included here is one T cell receptor beta chain sequence, with context. The table came from immunoSEQ multiplex PCR; TCRdb's copy has only in-frame clones and leaves some out. The profile shows roughly 180,000 clones, 80% to 90% of them singletons. The trim removed 7 bases at V and 2 bases at J, leaving 11 bases unmatched. Germline V CDR1 and CDR2: SEHNR, FQNEAQ (reference sequence). The CDR3 extends over 16 amino acids. This entry is derived from a study of T cell responses to AZD1222 COVID-19 vaccine. The source of this sequence is an adult in good health. Material: peripheral blood, obtained on day 0 of AZD1222 vaccination. The chain is built from TRBV7-9 and TRBJ2-3; 8 bases match TRBD2. CDR3 sequence (DNA): TGTGCCAGCATTGGGGTTCGCGGGGGGATCACAGATACGCAGTATTTT. It specifies CASIGVRGGITDTQYF.